The entry that follows covers one T cell receptor (beta chain) sequence. Its antigen remains unknown. Germline-derived CDR1 and CDR2 are MNHEY and SVGAGI. The CDR3 runs 15 residues. J was trimmed by 0 bases and V by 6 bases; bases with no gene match: 7. This entry comes from a study of shared clonotypes between healthy human individuals. Clones were sequenced by immunoSEQ multiplex PCR, and TCRdb holds only the in-frame ones, with some missing. The sample carries 2,100,000 or so clones, 95% recorded once. Study outcomes and limitations: Larger estimated richness was generally recorded for naive subsets relative to memory subsets.

This sequence joins TRBV6-5 and TRBJ1-2; TRBD1 matches at 7 bases. The receptor comes from a man aged 18 to 30 in good health. Sequencing input: naive CD4+ T cells sorted from blood. The subset here: CD45RA+ positively selected. This CDR3 is CASSVTGTANYGYTF. For the CDR3, the DNA is TGTGCCAGCAGCGTTACCGGGACAGCTAACTATGGCTACACCTTC.